The present T cell receptor beta chain was sequenced within a study of blood T cells in healthy people across ages. Overall study: T cells yielded about one barcoded beta molecule per two cells through template switching.

Sample-barcoded 5' priming and a J-beta primer mix drove a second PCR of 7 to 11 cycles. Unique molecular identifiers of 12 random nucleotides labeled each cDNA. MiXCR was run by TCRdb on the 5' RACE reads, yielding one entry per CDR3 protein. The sample has 850,000 to 1,000,000 distinct CDR3 sequences; roughly 52% are singletons. Germline CDR1 reads SQVTM; CDR2 reads ANQGSEA. CDR3 length equals 14 residues. Trimming pared 0 bases from V and 2 bases from J, leaving 11 bases between. Comment on this clonotype: The antigen remains undetermined.

Study-wide findings and caveats: In long-lived donors, naive CD4+ cell counts and diversity exceeded those of aged donors. Measured against age, TCR beta diversity per million T cells decreased in a roughly linear manner.

J is TRBJ2-7 and V is TRBV29-1; D not certain. The sequenced sample consisted of blood. The clonotype originates from a man under 40 in good health. Here the CDR3 reads CSVEDFGETYEQYF. The CDR3 DNA reads TGCAGCGTTGAAGATTTCGGTGAGACCTACGAGCAGTACTTC.